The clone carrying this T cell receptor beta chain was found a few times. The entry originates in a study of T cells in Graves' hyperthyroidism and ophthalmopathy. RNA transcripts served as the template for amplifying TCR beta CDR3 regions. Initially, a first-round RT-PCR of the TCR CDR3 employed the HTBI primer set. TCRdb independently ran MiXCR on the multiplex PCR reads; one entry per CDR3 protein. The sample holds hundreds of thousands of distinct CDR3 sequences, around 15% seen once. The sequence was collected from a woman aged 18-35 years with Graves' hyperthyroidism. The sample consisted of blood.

The CDR3 sequence: CASSLSGFKGYNEQFF. CDR3 in DNA: TGTGCCAGCAGTTTATCCGGTTTTAAGGGATACAATGAGCAGTTCTTC. This sequence joins TRBV27 and TRBJ2-1; D call uncertain. V gave up 0 bases and J gave up 4 bases, with 13 bases separating them. Germline loops: CDR1 MNHEY, CDR2 SMNVEV (reference sequence). The CDR3 has 16 residues.